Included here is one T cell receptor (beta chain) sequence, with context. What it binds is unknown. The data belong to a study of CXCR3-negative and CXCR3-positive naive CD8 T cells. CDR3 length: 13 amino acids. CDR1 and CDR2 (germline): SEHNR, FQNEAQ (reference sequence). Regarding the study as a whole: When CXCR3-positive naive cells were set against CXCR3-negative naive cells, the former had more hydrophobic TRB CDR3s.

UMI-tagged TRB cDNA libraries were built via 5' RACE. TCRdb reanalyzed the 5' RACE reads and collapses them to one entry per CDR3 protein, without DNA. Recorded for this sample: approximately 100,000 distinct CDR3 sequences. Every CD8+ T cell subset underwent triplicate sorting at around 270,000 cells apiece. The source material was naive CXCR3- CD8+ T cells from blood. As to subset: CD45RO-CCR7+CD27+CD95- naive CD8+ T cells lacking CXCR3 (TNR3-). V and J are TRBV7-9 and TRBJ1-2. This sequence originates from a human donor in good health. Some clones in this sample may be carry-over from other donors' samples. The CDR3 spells CASSVGAGWGYTF.